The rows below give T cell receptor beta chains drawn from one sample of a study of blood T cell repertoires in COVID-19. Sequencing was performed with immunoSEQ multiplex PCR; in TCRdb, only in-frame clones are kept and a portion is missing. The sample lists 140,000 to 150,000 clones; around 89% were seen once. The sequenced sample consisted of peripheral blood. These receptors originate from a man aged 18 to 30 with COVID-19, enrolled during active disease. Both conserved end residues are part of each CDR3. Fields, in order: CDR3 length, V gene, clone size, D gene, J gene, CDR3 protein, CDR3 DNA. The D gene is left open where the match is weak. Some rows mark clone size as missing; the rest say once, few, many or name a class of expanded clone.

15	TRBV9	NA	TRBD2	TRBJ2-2	CASSTWTSVTGELFF	TGTGCCAGCAGCACCTGGACTAGCGTTACCGGGGAGCTGTTTTTT
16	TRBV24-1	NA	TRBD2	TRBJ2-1	CATSATSGHSYNEQFF	TGTGCCACCAGTGCGACTAGCGGGCACTCCTACAATGAGCAGTTCTTC
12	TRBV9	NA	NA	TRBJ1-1	CASGRANTEAFF	TGTGCCAGCGGCAGGGCGAACACTGAAGCTTTCTTT
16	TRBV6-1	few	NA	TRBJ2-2	CASSEGPWTYTGELFF	TGTGCCAGCAGCGAAGGCCCTTGGACTTACACCGGGGAGCTGTTTTTT
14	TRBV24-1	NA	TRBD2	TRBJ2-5	CATSVGGEQETQYF	TGTGCCACCAGTGTGGGGGGGGAACAAGAGACCCAGTACTTC
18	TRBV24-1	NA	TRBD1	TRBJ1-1	CATSVSDPGTGQHTEAFF	TGTGCCACCAGTGTCTCCGACCCAGGGACAGGGCAGCACACTGAAGCTTTCTTT
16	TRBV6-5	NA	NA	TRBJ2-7	CASSSPSRGFAYEQYF	TGTGCCAGCAGTTCGCCTAGTAGGGGGTTTGCATACGAGCAGTACTTC
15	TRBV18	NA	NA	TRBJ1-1	CASSPREGGNTEAFF	TGTGCCAGCTCACCACGGGAGGGGGGGAACACTGAAGCTTTCTTT
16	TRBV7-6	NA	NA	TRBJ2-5	CASSLGLGGTQETQYF	TGTGCCAGCAGCTTAGGACTTGGCGGGACCCAAGAGACCCAGTACTTC
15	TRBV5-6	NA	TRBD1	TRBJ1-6	CASSSGTGSDSPLHF	TGTGCCAGCAGCTCCGGGACAGGGAGTGATTCACCCCTCCACTTT
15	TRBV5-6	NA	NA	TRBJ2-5	CASSHPAQGGETQYF	TGTGCCAGCAGCCACCCGGCACAGGGTGGCGAGACCCAGTACTTC
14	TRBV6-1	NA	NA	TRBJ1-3	CASSPQGSGNTIYF	TGTGCCAGCAGCCCACAGGGATCTGGAAACACCATATATTTT
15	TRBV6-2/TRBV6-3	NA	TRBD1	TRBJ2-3	CASSSGQGSTDTQYF	TGTGCCAGCAGCTCCGGACAGGGGTCCACAGATACGCAGTATTTT
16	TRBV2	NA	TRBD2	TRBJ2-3	CASSEPGLAGVVTQYF	TGTGCCAGCAGTGAACCGGGACTAGCGGGAGTGGTTACGCAGTATTTT
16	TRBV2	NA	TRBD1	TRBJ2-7	CASTGTGGWESYEQYF	TGTGCCAGCACCGGGACAGGGGGATGGGAATCCTACGAGCAGTACTTC
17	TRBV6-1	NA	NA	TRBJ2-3	CASSEVGGNGVADTQYF	TGTGCCAGCAGTGAAGTTGGGGGGAATGGTGTAGCAGATACGCAGTATTTT
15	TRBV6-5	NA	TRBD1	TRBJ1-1	CASTIDPGQGTEAFF	TGTGCCAGCACCATCGATCCGGGACAGGGAACTGAAGCTTTCTTT
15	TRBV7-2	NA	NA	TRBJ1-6	CASSPQVSYNSPLHF	TGTGCCAGCAGCCCCCAGGTCTCCTATAATTCACCCCTCCACTTT
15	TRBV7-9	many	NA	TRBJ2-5	CASSFPSPVRETQYF	TGTGCCAGCAGCTTTCCCTCCCCAGTGAGGGAGACCCAGTACTTC
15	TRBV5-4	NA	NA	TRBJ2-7	CASSLDPGPPYEQYF	TGTGCCAGCAGCTTGGACCCAGGGCCCCCCTACGAGCAGTACTTC
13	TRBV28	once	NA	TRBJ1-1	CASSLTQGEEAFF	TGTGCCAGCAGTTTAACACAGGGCGAGGAAGCTTTCTTT
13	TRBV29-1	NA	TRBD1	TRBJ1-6	CSAMDRADSPLHF	TGCAGCGCCATGGACAGGGCTGATTCACCCCTCCACTTT
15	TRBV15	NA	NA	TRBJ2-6	CATSADWAGANVLTF	TGTGCCACCAGCGCAGACTGGGCTGGGGCCAACGTCCTGACTTTC
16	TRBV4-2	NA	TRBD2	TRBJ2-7	CASSQVAGTSGYEQYF	TGTGCCAGCAGCCAAGTTGCCGGGACTAGCGGATACGAGCAGTACTTC
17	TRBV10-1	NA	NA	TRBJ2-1	CASSHTGGSSSYNEQFF	TGCGCCAGCAGCCACACCGGAGGATCAAGCTCCTACAATGAGCAGTTCTTC
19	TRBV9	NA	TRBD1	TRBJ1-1	CASSPYLGTAAALNTEAFF	TGTGCCAGCAGCCCATACCTCGGGACAGCGGCCGCCCTGAACACTGAAGCTTTCTTT
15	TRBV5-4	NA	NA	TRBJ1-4	CASSPWGRSNEKLLF	TGTGCCAGCAGCCCCTGGGGGAGGAGTAATGAAAAACTGCTTTTT
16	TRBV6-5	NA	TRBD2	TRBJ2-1	CASSYSRTSGYNEQFF	TGTGCCAGCAGTTACTCCAGGACTAGCGGTTACAATGAGCAGTTCTTC
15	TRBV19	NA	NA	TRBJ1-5	CASSTRTHSNQPQHF	TGTGCCAGTAGTACCCGAACTCATAGCAATCAGCCCCAGCATTTT
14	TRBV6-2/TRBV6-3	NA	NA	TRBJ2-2	CASSYSSDTGELFF	TGTGCCAGCAGTTACTCTAGCGACACCGGGGAGCTGTTTTTT